This T cell receptor (beta chain) was captured in a study of T cells after yellow fever vaccination. CDR1 and CDR2 from the germline V gene are SGDLS and YYNGEE. The CDR3 contains 18 residues. The trim removed 3 bases at V and 6 bases at J, leaving 18 bases unmatched. This clonotype was observed many times. 5'RACE template switching produced TCR cDNA carrying a universal primer site and UMIs. Via MiXCR, TCRdb re-called the 5' RACE reads, giving one row per CDR3 protein. In the table there are tens of thousands of distinct CDR3 sequences, approximately 7% of which are singletons. The chain uses TRBV9 and TRBJ2-3, with TRBD2 identical over 8 bases. This receptor was identified in a man aged 18-30 years who received the YFV17D yellow fever vaccine. This specimen was CD8+ T cells sorted from PBMCs, taken about 2 weeks after the first yellow fever vaccination. CDR3 in amino acids: CASSDMLTSGLGLDTQYF. The CDR3 DNA sequence: TGTGCCAGCAGCGATATGCTCACCTCGGGACTAGGGCTGGATACGCAGTATTTT.